The 8 T cell receptor beta chains reported below all come from one sample, sequenced in a study of shared clonotypes between healthy human individuals. Profiling relied on immunoSEQ multiplex PCR, and the TCRdb table lists in-frame clones only, not all of them. Here the sample spans about 490,000 clones, approximately 80% being singletons. Sequenced: PBMCs. The receptors here all came from a woman aged 40 to 55 in good health. Some clones in this sample may be carry-over from other donors' samples.

This clone has only one observation. CDR3 sequence reads: CASRQGGEGEQYF. As DNA, the CDR3 is TGTGCCAGCAGGCAAGGGGGGGAGGGCGAGCAGTACTTC. This sequence joins TRBV28 and TRBJ2-7, with a possible D match to TRBD2 (7 bases). Looked up from germline, CDR1 is MDHEN and CDR2 is SYDVKM. This CDR3 is 13 amino acids long. The V gene lost 6 bases and the J gene lost 6 bases, with 15 bases spanning the gap.

Remarks on this clone: A clone one base away is much larger, so this may be a read error. The chain uses TRBV28 and TRBJ2-6; D not certain. This CDR3 is built from 12 residues. Germline values: CDR1 MDHEN, CDR2 SYDVKM. Deletions cut 7 bases from V and 0 bases from J, with 1 base between. CDR3 sequence reads: CASTSGANVLTF. CDR3 DNA sequence: TGTGCCAGCACCTCTGGGGCCAACGTCCTGACTTTC.

V gene TRBV15 combines with J gene TRBJ1-2, with no clear D. The V and J ends lost 0 bases and 4 bases respectively, with 6 bases between them. This CDR3 comprises 13 residues. The germline V gene has CDR1 LNHNV and CDR2 YYDKDF (reference sequence). CDR3 protein: CATSRDRLYGYTF. In nucleotides, the CDR3 is TGTGCCACCAGCAGAGATCGGCTCTATGGCTACACCTTC.

This clone was observed a few times. The chain carries TRBV14 and TRBJ2-1; D could derive from TRBD1 or TRBD2 (6 bases each). Germline-derived CDR1 and CDR2 are SGHDN and FVKESK. Trimming took 1 base from V and 10 from J, leaving 14 bases between them. This CDR3 has 14 amino acids. The CDR3 DNA sequence: TGTGCCAGCAGCCAAGCGTGGGGGGCCGGGGAGCAGTTCTTC. It encodes CASSQAWGAGEQFF.

This clone appeared once. The chain has TRBV4-1 and TRBJ1-2; 11 bases map to TRBD1. Germline loops: CDR1 MGHRA, CDR2 YSYEKL. The CDR3 consists of 16 residues. V was pared by 4 bases and J by 8 bases, with 12 bases of the junction left unmatched. The CDR3: CASSPPPDRGRRGYTF. The DNA of the CDR3 is TGCGCCAGCAGCCCTCCCCCGGACAGGGGGCGCCGGGGCTACACCTTC.

Only one count was recorded for this clone. The J gene is TRBJ2-7, the V gene TRBV7-3; either TRBD1 or TRBD2 may supply D (7 bases each). The V gene lost 0 bases and the J gene lost 3 bases, with 15 bases spanning the gap. Germline V gives CDR1 SGHTA, CDR2 FQGTGA. CDR3 length: 16 amino acids. CDR3 in DNA: TGTGCCAGCAGCTTAACCCCTACAGGGGAGGGCTACGAGCAGTACTTC. It codes for CASSLTPTGEGYEQYF.

The rearrangement links TRBV4-2 to TRBJ2-5, with TRBD2 matching 11 bases. The germline V gene encodes CDR1 LGHNA and CDR2 YNFKEQ. With V trimmed by 1 base and J by 1 base, 8 bases remained unmatched. This CDR3 comprises 18 residues. The chain's CDR3 is CASSQGDLAGGGQETQYF. CDR3 coding DNA: TGTGCCAGCAGCCAAGGGGATCTAGCGGGAGGAGGCCAAGAGACCCAGTACTTC.

The chain employs TRBV9 and TRBJ2-7; maybe TRBD1 (6 bases). V was pared by 0 bases and J by 2 bases, with 12 bases between. CDR3 size: 15 residues. Germline V gene sequence: CDR1 SGDLS, CDR2 YYNGEE. CDR3 sequence reads: CASSVGQVPAYEQYF. The CDR3, as DNA: TGTGCCAGCAGCGTAGGACAGGTCCCTGCCTACGAGCAGTACTTC.